This T cell receptor (beta chain) was sequenced in a study of blood T cell repertoires in COVID-19. About the study: Acute and convalescent COVID-19 samples came from the United States, Italy and Spain. Sources were T cells, B-cell-depleted T cells, or PBMCs; the material itself was cDNA or gDNA.

V was cut by 10 bases and J by 0 bases, with 16 bases left in between. The CDR3 is made up of 15 amino acids. Germline CDR1 and CDR2: SEHNR and FQNEAQ (reference sequence). Source study methods: Amplification with reference gene primers provided the estimates of nucleated cell counts. Assay used: immunoSEQ multiplex PCR; TCRdb lists only in-frame clones, some missing. Clone size and V and J calls were adopted from that table, with D and trimming inferred from the DNA. The sample has fewer than 110,000 clones, about 90% seen once. This sequence originates from a woman aged 55-69 years with acute or convalescent COVID-19. The rearrangement joins TRBV7-9 to TRBJ1-5, with D possibly TRBD1 on 5 matching bases. Sequenced material: peripheral blood. In nucleotides, the CDR3 is TGTGCCATCACGAAACCGGGGGATAGCAATCAGCCCCAGCATTTT. Its protein product is CAITKPGDSNQPQHF.